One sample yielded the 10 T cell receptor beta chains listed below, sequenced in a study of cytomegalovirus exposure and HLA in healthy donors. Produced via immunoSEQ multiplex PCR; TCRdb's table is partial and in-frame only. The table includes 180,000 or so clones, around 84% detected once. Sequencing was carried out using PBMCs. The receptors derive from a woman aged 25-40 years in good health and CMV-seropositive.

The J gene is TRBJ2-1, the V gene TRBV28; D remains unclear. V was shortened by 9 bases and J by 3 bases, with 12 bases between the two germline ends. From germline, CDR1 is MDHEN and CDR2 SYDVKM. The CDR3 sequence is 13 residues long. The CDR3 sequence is CASRARVYNEQFF. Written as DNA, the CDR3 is TGTGCCAGTCGAGCCCGAGTCTACAATGAGCAGTTCTTC.

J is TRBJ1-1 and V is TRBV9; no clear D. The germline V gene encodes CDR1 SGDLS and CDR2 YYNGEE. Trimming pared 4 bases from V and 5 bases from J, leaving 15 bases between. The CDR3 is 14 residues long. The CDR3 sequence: CASSPPSPGTEAFF. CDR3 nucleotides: TGTGCCAGCAGCCCTCCCTCCCCGGGTACTGAAGCTTTCTTT.

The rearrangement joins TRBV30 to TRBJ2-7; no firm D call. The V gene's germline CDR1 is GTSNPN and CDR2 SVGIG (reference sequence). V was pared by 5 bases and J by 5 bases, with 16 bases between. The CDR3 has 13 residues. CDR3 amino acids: CAWGPRPLDEQYF. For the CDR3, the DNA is TGTGCCTGGGGGCCAAGGCCTCTCGACGAGCAGTACTTC.

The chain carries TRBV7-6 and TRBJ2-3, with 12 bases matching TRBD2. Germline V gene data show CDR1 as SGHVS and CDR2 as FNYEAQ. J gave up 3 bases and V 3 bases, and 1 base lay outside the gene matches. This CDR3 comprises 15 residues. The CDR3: CASSLGLAGTDTQYF. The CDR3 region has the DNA TGTGCCAGCAGCTTGGGACTAGCGGGTACAGATACGCAGTATTTT.

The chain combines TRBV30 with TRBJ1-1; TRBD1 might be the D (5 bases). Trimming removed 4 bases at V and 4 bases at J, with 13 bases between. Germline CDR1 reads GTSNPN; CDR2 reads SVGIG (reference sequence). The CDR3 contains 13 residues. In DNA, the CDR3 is TGTGCCTGGAATTCGGGGGGAGGCACTGAAGCTTTCTTT. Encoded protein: CAWNSGGGTEAFF.

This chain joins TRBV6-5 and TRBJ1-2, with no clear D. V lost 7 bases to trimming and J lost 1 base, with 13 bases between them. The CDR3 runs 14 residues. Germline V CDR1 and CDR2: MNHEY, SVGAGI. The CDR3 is CASTDFSLNYGYTF. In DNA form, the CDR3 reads TGTGCCAGCACAGATTTTTCTCTTAACTATGGCTACACCTTC.

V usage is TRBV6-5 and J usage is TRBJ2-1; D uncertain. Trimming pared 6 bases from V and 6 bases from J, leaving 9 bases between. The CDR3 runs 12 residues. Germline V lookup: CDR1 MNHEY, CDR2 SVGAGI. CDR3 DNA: TGTGCCAGCAGCCGTAGTGGCAATGAGCAGTTCTTC. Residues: CASSRSGNEQFF.

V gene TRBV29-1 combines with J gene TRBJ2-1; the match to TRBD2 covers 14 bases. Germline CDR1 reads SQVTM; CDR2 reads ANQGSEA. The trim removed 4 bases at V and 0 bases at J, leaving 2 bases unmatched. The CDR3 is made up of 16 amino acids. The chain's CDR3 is CSVAGLAGGSYNEQFF. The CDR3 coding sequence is TGCAGCGTTGCAGGACTAGCGGGAGGCTCCTACAATGAGCAGTTCTTC.

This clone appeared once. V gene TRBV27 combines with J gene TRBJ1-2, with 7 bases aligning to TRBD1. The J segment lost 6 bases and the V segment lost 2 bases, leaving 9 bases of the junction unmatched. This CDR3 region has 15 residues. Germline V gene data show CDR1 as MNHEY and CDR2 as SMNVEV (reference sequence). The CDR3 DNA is TGTGCCAGCAGTTTAAAGGGAACAGGGGCGGATGGCTACACCTTC. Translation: CASSLKGTGADGYTF.

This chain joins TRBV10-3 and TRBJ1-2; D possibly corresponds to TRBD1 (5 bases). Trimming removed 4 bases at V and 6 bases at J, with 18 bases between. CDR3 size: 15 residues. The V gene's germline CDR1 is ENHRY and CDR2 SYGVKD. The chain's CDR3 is CAISATGGPQNGYTF. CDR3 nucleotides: TGTGCCATCAGTGCCACAGGCGGTCCGCAGAATGGCTACACCTTC.